The rows below give T cell receptor beta chains drawn from one sample of a study of shared clonotypes between healthy human individuals. Here immunoSEQ multiplex PCR was the method, and the copy in TCRdb shows in-frame clones only, minus some. This table has 800,000 to 1,200,000 clones, around 78% appearing once. The specimen sequenced was memory CD4+ T cells from PBMCs. The receptors come from a man aged 18 to 35 in good health. Some clones in this sample may be carry-over from other donors' samples. Both conserved end residues are part of each CDR3. A D gene is named only where the DNA matches it firmly. Size tells how often a clone was seen (once, few, many) or the class of an expanded clone, and some rows leave it out.

V,size,D,J,CDR3,DNA
TRBV19,few,.,TRBJ1-2,CASAFRGFYGYTF,TGTGCCAGTGCCTTCCGGGGCTTCTATGGCTACACCTTC
TRBV5-6,.,TRBD1,TRBJ1-3,CASSYTGVRTGNTIYF,TGTGCCAGCAGCTATACAGGGGTCCGGACTGGAAACACCATATATTTT
TRBV4-3,.,TRBD1,TRBJ1-4,CASSPRGTEINEKLFF,TGCGCCAGCAGCCCCCGAGGGACAGAAATAAATGAAAAACTGTTTTTT
TRBV2,.,.,TRBJ1-1,CASQRGNTEAFF,TGTGCCAGTCAAAGGGGAAACACTGAAGCTTTCTTT
TRBV28,.,.,TRBJ1-5,CASSLSPVQPQHF,TGTGCCAGCAGTTTATCCCCCGTTCAGCCCCAGCATTTT
TRBV15,.,.,TRBJ2-1,CATSRDGTHRNEQFF,TGTGCCACCAGCAGAGACGGGACACATCGAAATGAGCAGTTCTTC
TRBV30,.,.,TRBJ1-1,CAWSVTANTEAFF,TGTGCCTGGAGTGTGACAGCTAACACTGAAGCTTTCTTT
TRBV5-8,.,.,TRBJ1-2,CASSLVQVAYTF,TGTGCCAGCAGCTTGGTGCAGGTTGCCTACACCTTC
TRBV2,once,.,TRBJ2-3,CASSESDTQYF,TGTGCCAGCAGTGAGTCAGATACGCAGTATTTT
TRBV10-3,once,TRBD1,TRBJ2-2,CAISVTGGRTGELFF,TGTGCCATCAGTGTGACAGGGGGCCGGACCGGGGAGCTGTTTTTT
TRBV27,.,.,TRBJ2-3,CASSLRVGQGLLTQYF,TGTGCCAGCAGTTTAAGGGTAGGGCAGGGTTTGCTTACGCAGTATTTT
TRBV27,.,TRBD1,TRBJ2-7,CASSPRQGPTSSYEQYF,TGTGCCAGCAGCCCGAGACAGGGGCCTACGAGCTCCTACGAGCAGTACTTC
TRBV10-3,few,TRBD1,TRBJ2-4,CAISDQGARIGSKNIQYF,TGTGCCATCAGTGATCAGGGGGCGAGGATTGGTTCCAAAAACATTCAGTACTTC
TRBV5-1,.,.,TRBJ2-1,CASSLLGRGTYNEQFF,TGCGCCAGCAGCTTGCTTGGTAGGGGAACCTACAATGAGCAGTTCTTC
TRBV6-1,.,.,TRBJ1-5,CASGEGDQPQHF,TGTGCCAGCGGAGAGGGGGATCAGCCCCAGCATTTT
TRBV5-6,.,TRBD1,TRBJ2-1,CASSFTGGLNEQFF,TGTGCCAGCAGCTTCACAGGGGGTTTGAATGAGCAGTTCTTC
TRBV9,.,.,TRBJ2-3,CASSLSSDTQYF,TGTGCCAGCAGCTTATCGTCGGATACGCAGTATTTT
TRBV5-4,.,TRBD2,TRBJ2-7,CASSGGLAGVPYF,TGTGCCAGCAGCGGGGGACTAGCGGGAGTCCCGTACTTC
TRBV11-2,.,.,TRBJ1-2,CASSLDLWQGGSGYTF,TGTGCCAGCAGCTTAGATCTGTGGCAGGGCGGTAGCGGCTACACCTTC
TRBV5-1,.,TRBD2,TRBJ2-1,CASSPGTSGRAHEQFF,TGCGCCAGCAGCCCGGGGACTAGCGGGAGGGCCCATGAGCAGTTCTTC
TRBV30,.,.,TRBJ2-1,CAWSKSARREQFF,TGTGCCTGGAGTAAATCTGCGAGGAGGGAGCAGTTCTTC
TRBV7-3,.,TRBD2,TRBJ2-1,CASSPGGLAANEQFF,TGTGCCAGCAGCCCAGGGGGACTAGCGGCGAATGAGCAGTTCTTC
TRBV28,.,TRBD1,TRBJ2-2,CASRTGAAGELFF,TGTGCCAGCAGGACAGGGGCGGCCGGGGAGCTGTTTTTT
TRBV20-1,.,.,TRBJ2-5,CSARDQETQYF,TGCAGTGCTAGAGATCAGGAGACCCAGTACTTC
TRBV2,.,TRBD1,TRBJ1-1,CASSQSTGGYPEAFF,TGTGCCAGCAGTCAAAGTACAGGGGGGTATCCTGAAGCTTTCTTT
TRBV29-1,.,.,TRBJ1-1,CSVSLPGLTEAFF,TGCAGCGTCTCTCTACCAGGGTTAACTGAAGCTTTCTTT
TRBV6-5,.,.,TRBJ1-1,CASSYRGAGTEAFF,TGTGCCAGCAGTTATCGGGGGGCTGGCACTGAAGCTTTCTTT
TRBV5-1,.,TRBD1,TRBJ1-1,CASTNLGQDLTEAFF,TGCGCCAGCACTAATCTGGGACAGGATCTCACTGAAGCTTTCTTT
TRBV5-1,.,.,TRBJ1-1,CASSSDRLNTEAFF,TGCGCCAGCAGCTCGGACAGACTGAACACTGAAGCTTTCTTT
TRBV7-3,.,.,TRBJ2-1,CASSPGSPVVEQFF,TGTGCCAGCAGCCCAGGCAGCCCTGTAGTCGAGCAGTTCTTC
TRBV6-1,.,.,TRBJ1-4,CASSEAWGQLAEKLFF,TGTGCCAGCAGTGAAGCCTGGGGTCAACTGGCTGAAAAACTGTTTTTT
TRBV28,few,.,TRBJ2-3,CASRETDTQYF,TGTGCCAGCAGGGAGACAGATACGCAGTATTTT
TRBV5-1,.,.,TRBJ1-5,CASSPEAGSTLHF,TGCGCCAGCAGCCCGGAAGCAGGCTCGACACTGCATTTT
TRBV7-2,.,.,TRBJ2-1,CASSSIASSYNEQFF,TGTGCCAGCAGCTCCATAGCGAGCTCCTACAATGAGCAGTTCTTC
TRBV19,.,TRBD1,TRBJ2-2,CASTTTWVRDSKSGELFF,TGTGCCAGTACCACAACGTGGGTCCGGGACAGTAAATCCGGGGAGCTGTTTTTT
TRBV5-6,.,.,TRBJ2-3,CASSPGRWGTDTQYF,TGTGCCAGCAGCCCGGGACGGTGGGGGACAGATACGCAGTATTTT
TRBV19,.,.,TRBJ2-1,CASSIRPGAYNEQFF,TGTGCCAGTAGTATTCGGCCGGGAGCCTACAATGAGCAGTTCTTC
TRBV19,few,TRBD1,TRBJ2-4,CASSAPMTGAKNIQYF,TGTGCCAGTAGTGCTCCAATGACAGGGGCCAAAAACATTCAGTACTTC
TRBV19,.,TRBD1,TRBJ2-2,CASSIAGTVLGLFF,TGTGCCAGTAGTATAGCCGGGACAGTACTTGGGCTGTTTTTT
TRBV25-1,.,.,TRBJ1-2,CASSGYPSRPGRGYTF,TGTGCCAGCAGTGGATACCCTTCCCGGCCCGGCAGAGGCTACACCTTC
TRBV7-9,.,TRBD1,TRBJ2-7,CASSFTPGTGPYEQYF,TGTGCCAGCAGCTTTACCCCCGGGACAGGGCCCTACGAGCAGTACTTC
TRBV4-1,.,.,TRBJ1-1,CASSQGWDTEAFF,TGCGCCAGCAGCCAAGGGTGGGACACTGAAGCTTTCTTT
TRBV11-1,few,.,TRBJ1-1,CASSPRRAEAFF,TGTGCCAGCAGCCCAAGGAGGGCTGAAGCTTTCTTT
TRBV7-2,.,.,TRBJ1-1,CASSPYNTEAFF,TGTGCCAGCAGCCCCTACAACACTGAAGCTTTCTTT
TRBV7-2,.,.,TRBJ2-7,CASSLSGMEQYF,TGTGCCAGCAGCTTATCGGGGATGGAGCAGTACTTC
TRBV19,.,.,TRBJ2-5,CASSIGQPQETQYF,TGTGCCAGTAGTATTGGACAGCCCCAAGAGACCCAGTACTTC
TRBV6-5,.,.,TRBJ2-7,CASSPPRGKSYEQYF,TGTGCCAGCAGTCCGCCCCGAGGGAAATCCTACGAGCAGTACTTC
TRBV28,.,.,TRBJ1-1,CAIQSGGNTEAFF,TGTGCCATCCAATCTGGGGGGAACACTGAAGCTTTCTTT
TRBV4-1,.,.,TRBJ1-4,CASSQEGTLGEKLFF,TGCGCCAGCAGCCAGGAAGGGACACTAGGTGAAAAACTGTTTTTT